This T cell receptor (beta chain) was identified in a study of blood T cell repertoires in COVID-19. On the study more broadly: Sites in the United States, Italy and Spain provided acute and convalescent COVID-19 samples. T cells, B-cell-depleted T cells, or PBMCs supplied cDNA or gDNA.

Produced via immunoSEQ multiplex PCR; TCRdb's table is partial and in-frame only. The data show hundreds of thousands of clones, 83% seen once. The CDR3 loop spans 15 amino acids. The germline V gene has CDR1 LNHDA and CDR2 SQIVND (reference sequence). After removal of 7 bases from V and 3 bases from J, the junction contained 6 bases not matched to a gene. Those who participated ranged in age from about 18 to 89 years and resided in about two dozen US areas. Cohorts were based on clinical histories the participants reported. Sequencing used PBMCs or T cells enriched from blood (not recorded which). V usage is TRBV19 and J usage is TRBJ1-4; 9 bases match TRBD1. This TCR derives from a woman aged 35 to 49 who had been exposed to COVID-19. In DNA, the CDR3 is TGTGCCAGTACCCGACGACAGGGGGCTAATGAAAAACTGTTTTTT. This translates into CASTRRQGANEKLFF.